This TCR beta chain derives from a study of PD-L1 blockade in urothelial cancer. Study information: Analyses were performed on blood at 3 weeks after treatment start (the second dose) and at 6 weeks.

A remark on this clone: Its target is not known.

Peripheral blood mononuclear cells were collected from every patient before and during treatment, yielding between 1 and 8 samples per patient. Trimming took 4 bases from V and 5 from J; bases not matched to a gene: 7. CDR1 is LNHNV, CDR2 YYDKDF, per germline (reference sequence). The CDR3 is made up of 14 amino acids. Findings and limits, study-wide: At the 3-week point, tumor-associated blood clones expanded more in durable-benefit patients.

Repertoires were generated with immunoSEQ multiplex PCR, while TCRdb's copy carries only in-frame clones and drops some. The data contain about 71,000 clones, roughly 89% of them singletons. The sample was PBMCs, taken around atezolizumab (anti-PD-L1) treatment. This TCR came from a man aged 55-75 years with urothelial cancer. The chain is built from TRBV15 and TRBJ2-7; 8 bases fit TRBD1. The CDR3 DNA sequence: TGTGCCACCAGCAAAGGACAGGGAGGCAACGAGCAGTACTTC. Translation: CATSKGQGGNEQYF.